This TCR beta chain was recorded in a study of cytomegalovirus exposure and HLA in healthy donors. Study-level information: It was reported in a later analysis that the same platform had been used for the 90 to 150 validation repertoires as for the approximately 700 first-cohort repertoires.

Whole-study findings and limits: It was found in a later analysis that first-cohort TCR clusters tended to co-occur in the 120 validation repertoires. The study labeled more than 150 TCR beta chains cytomegalovirus-associated.

Comment on this clone: Its antigen is undetermined.

CDR1 and CDR2 from the germline V gene are SGHTA and FQGTGA. Trimming left V 5 bases short and J 1 base short, with 12 bases between. The CDR3 sequence is 14 residues long. Profiling relied on immunoSEQ multiplex PCR, and the TCRdb table lists in-frame clones only, not all of them. The sample holds 150,000 to 200,000 clones, 84% seen once. The receptor was isolated from a man younger than 35 in good health and CMV-seropositive. The sequenced sample consisted of PBMCs. The rearrangement links TRBV7-3 to TRBJ2-7; possibly TRBD1 for D (5 bases). The CDR3 nucleotides read TGTGCCAGCAGCCTCCAAAAGGGGTCCTACGAGCAGTACTTC. Protein: CASSLQKGSYEQYF.